These T cell receptor beta chains were read from a single sample in a study of early stage breast cancer tumors. The protocol was immunoSEQ multiplex PCR, while the TCRdb copy is restricted to in-frame clones and leaves out a portion. Among approximately 75,000 clones, around 80% were seen once, and the ten largest hold about 4.8%. Sequencing input: blood. The source is a person aged 35 to 50 with breast cancer. CDR3s include the opening cysteine and the closing phenylalanine or tryptophan. Each record gives: clone size, V gene, D gene, J gene, CDR3 DNA, CDR3 protein. D genes are given only for firm matches. A clone size is listed for some rows: how often the clone was seen (once, few, many), or a class if it is expanded.

.	TRBV5-1	.	TRBJ1-1	TGCGCCAGCTTCGGGACTTTAAACACTGAAGCTTTCTTT	CASFGTLNTEAFF
.	TRBV28	.	TRBJ1-1	TGTGCCAGCAGTTCCCTCGCAGGGCATCATACTGAAGCTTTCTTT	CASSSLAGHHTEAFF
few	TRBV27	.	TRBJ1-2	TGTGCCAGCAGTTCGTCCGGGCAGGGCTACACCTTC	CASSSSGQGYTF
.	TRBV6-1	.	TRBJ1-5	TGTGCCAGCCGAGCGGGACGAATCAATCAGCCCCAGCATTTT	CASRAGRINQPQHF
.	TRBV7-3	.	TRBJ1-1	TGTGCCAGCAGCCCCCAGGGCCTGAACACTGAAGCTTTCTTT	CASSPQGLNTEAFF
.	TRBV29-1	TRBD1	TRBJ2-1	TGCAGCGTTTCGGCAGGGGGCGAGCAGTTCTTC	CSVSAGGEQFF
.	TRBV7-6	.	TRBJ2-5	TGTGCCAGCAGCTTAGCAATGGGCAGCCAAGAGACCCAGTACTTC	CASSLAMGSQETQYF
.	TRBV27	.	TRBJ2-1	TGTGCCAGCAGGGGGCGCAGGGGGCAGTTCTTC	CASRGRRGQFF
.	TRBV7-9	TRBD1	TRBJ2-2	TGTGCCAGCAGCTTTCGTTTTAGGGGACAGGGGAACTCCGGGGAGCTGTTTTTT	CASSFRFRGQGNSGELFF
.	TRBV28	.	TRBJ2-2	TGTGCCAGCAGTCGCCAGGGGAGCCCCACCGGGGAGCTGTTTTTT	CASSRQGSPTGELFF
many	TRBV2	TRBD2	TRBJ2-7	TGTGCCAGCAGTGAACTTCCCTTTAGCGGGAGTTACTCCTACGAGCAGTACTTC	CASSELPFSGSYSYEQYF
.	TRBV27	TRBD1	TRBJ2-7	TGTGCCAGCAGTTCCGGGACAGGGATGTACGAGCAGTACTTC	CASSSGTGMYEQYF
.	TRBV28	.	TRBJ1-2	TGTGCCAGCACTCAAACAGGGACCAGGACCCGGGGCTACACCTTC	CASTQTGTRTRGYTF
.	TRBV6-6	.	TRBJ2-2	TGTGCCAGCAGCCTGCCTGACGGGGAGCTGTTTTTT	CASSLPDGELFF
few	TRBV19	.	TRBJ2-4	TGTGCCAGTAGTATGGGGGCAGCAATCAAAAACATTCAGTACTTC	CASSMGAAIKNIQYF
.	TRBV6-5	TRBD1	TRBJ1-2	TGTGCCAGCAGTGTACGAGGACAGGGGGCTTATGGCTACACCTTC	CASSVRGQGAYGYTF
.	TRBV4-1	TRBD2	TRBJ2-1	TGCGCCAGCAGCCAATTGTCCACTAGCGCCAACAATGAGCAGTTCTTC	CASSQLSTSANNEQFF
.	TRBV28	.	TRBJ1-2	TGTGCCAGCAGTTTAGGGGGGGCGCTGGGCTATGGCTACACCTTC	CASSLGGALGYGYTF
.	TRBV5-4	.	TRBJ1-2	TGTGCCAGCAGGGTAACAGGGCGTAATGGCTACACCTTC	CASRVTGRNGYTF
.	TRBV6-5	.	TRBJ1-1	TGTGCCAGCAGTTACGATTATTACATGAACACTGAAGCTTTCTTT	CASSYDYYMNTEAFF
.	TRBV6-1	.	TRBJ2-7	TGTGCCAGTTGGGGGAGCTCCTACGAGCAGTACTTC	CASWGSSYEQYF
.	TRBV28	.	TRBJ1-4	TGTGCCAGCAGCTCGGGGGGGTTTGAAAAACTGTTTTTT	CASSSGGFEKLFF
few	TRBV7-6	TRBD2	TRBJ2-7	TGTGCCAGCAGCTTAGCAGCTTCCAGCGGGAGGACCTCCTACGAGCAGTACTTC	CASSLAASSGRTSYEQYF
.	TRBV5-1	.	TRBJ2-1	TGCGCCAGCAAACGGGAGCGGGAGCAGTTCTTC	CASKREREQFF
.	TRBV18	.	TRBJ2-1	TGTGCCAGCTCACCCCAAGCAGGGATCAATGAGCAGTTCTTC	CASSPQAGINEQFF
.	TRBV5-4	TRBD2	TRBJ2-5	TGTGCCAGCAGCACCAGGCTAGCGGGACAAGAGACCCAGTACTTC	CASSTRLAGQETQYF
.	TRBV7-3	.	TRBJ1-1	TGTGCCAGCAGTCGCCAGGAGAACACTGAAGCTTTCTTT	CASSRQENTEAFF
.	TRBV7-8	TRBD2	TRBJ2-1	TGTGCCAGCAGCTTAGGACTAGCCGGTGAGCAGTTCTTC	CASSLGLAGEQFF
.	TRBV19	.	TRBJ2-7	TGTGCCAGTAGATTTAAAAACGGGGATGTGCTCTACGAGCAGTACTTC	CASRFKNGDVLYEQYF
.	TRBV11-2	TRBD1	TRBJ2-7	TGTGCCAGCAGCTTCACAGGGGGTGCGGTCGAGCAGTACTTC	CASSFTGGAVEQYF
.	TRBV7-9	.	TRBJ2-1	TGTGCCAGCAGCTCCCAAACCTATAGTGAGCAGTTCTTC	CASSSQTYSEQFF
.	TRBV6-6	TRBD1	TRBJ2-5	TGTGCCAGCAGTTACGGGACAGAAGAGACCCAGTACTTC	CASSYGTEETQYF
.	TRBV5-1	.	TRBJ1-5	TGCGCCAGCAGCTTGGAATTATACAACTACTTCAATCAGCCCCAGCATTTT	CASSLELYNYFNQPQHF
.	TRBV6-4	TRBD2	TRBJ2-3	TGTGCCACCAGACTAGCGGGAAGCACAGATACGCAGTATTTT	CATRLAGSTDTQYF
.	TRBV2	.	TRBJ2-7	TGTGCCAGCAGTTTTAGGGGAAGGAGCTCCTACGAGCAGTACTTC	CASSFRGRSSYEQYF
.	TRBV12-5	TRBD1	TRBJ2-7	TGTGCTAGTGGTTTGGTACTGGACAGGGGGAAGTACGAGCAGTACTTC	CASGLVLDRGKYEQYF
.	TRBV2	.	TRBJ1-2	TGTGCCAGCAGTGATTTCGCGGGGCTCTATGGCTACACCTTC	CASSDFAGLYGYTF
.	TRBV28	TRBD1	TRBJ2-2	TGTGCCAGCAGTTCAGGGGGACAGGGCTTTGCCGGGGAGCTGTTTTTT	CASSSGGQGFAGELFF
.	TRBV7-7	TRBD2	TRBJ2-5	TGTGCTAGCAGCCATGGACTAGCGGGAGAAGAGACCCAGTACTTC	CASSHGLAGEETQYF
.	TRBV11-2	.	TRBJ2-1	TGTGCCAGCAGCTTAGCAGGGGCAGGAGGGGCTTACAATGAGCAGTTCTTC	CASSLAGAGGAYNEQFF
.	TRBV11-3	.	TRBJ2-7	TGTGCCAGCAGATACCTTGCCTACCTCGGGGTGCAGTACTTC	CASRYLAYLGVQYF
.	TRBV5-1	.	TRBJ1-4	TGCGCCAGCAGATCCGCAATTGGGGGAACTAATGAAAAACTGTTTTTT	CASRSAIGGTNEKLFF